Listed here are 20 T cell receptor beta chains from one sample, sequenced in a study of cytomegalovirus exposure and HLA in healthy donors. PCR used 60 Vbeta primers and 13 Jbeta primers. Using immunoSEQ multiplex PCR, the repertoire was profiled, and TCRdb retains in-frame clones only, with some absent. The sample lists more than 25,000 clones; approximately 62% were seen once. Material for sequencing was PBMCs. These receptors all stem from a male donor in good health and CMV-seropositive.

The rearrangement joins TRBV27 to TRBJ2-7; weak D call: TRBD2 (6 bases). CDR1 and CDR2 (germline): MNHEY, SMNVEV (reference sequence). The CDR3 is made up of 16 amino acids. Between the trimmed V and J ends, which lost 1 base and 0 bases, there was a span of 13 bases. DNA for the CDR3: TGTGCCAGCAGTTTATATGGGACTCCTAGCTCCTACGAGCAGTACTTC. Residues: CASSLYGTPSSYEQYF.

This chain links TRBV9 with TRBJ2-5; the D gene is possibly TRBD2 (6 bases). The germline V gene has CDR1 SGDLS and CDR2 YYNGEE. This CDR3 comprises 14 residues. The V end was cut by 1 base, the J end by 5 bases, with 12 bases between. The CDR3 bases are TGTGCCAGCAGCGTATCTACGGGGGATGAGACCCAGTACTTC. Residues: CASSVSTGDETQYF.

The CDR3 DNA reads as TGTGCCAGCAGCCCAGGCAGGGAACCCTACGAGCAGTACTTC. It specifies CASSPGREPYEQYF. The rearrangement links TRBV7-9 to TRBJ2-7; D may be TRBD1 (5 bases). Trimming shortened V by 5 bases and J by 2 bases, and 13 bases separated the two germline ends. CDR1 and CDR2 from the germline V gene are SEHNR and FQNEAQ (reference sequence). The CDR3 runs to 14 residues.

At least ten counts were recorded for this clone. The V gene is TRBV27, the J gene TRBJ1-4, with 9 bases matching TRBD1. This CDR3 region has 14 residues. Unmatched junction bases numbered 3, after V lost 4 bases and J lost 6 bases. From germline, CDR1 is MNHEY and CDR2 SMNVEV (reference sequence). The DNA of the CDR3 is TGTGCCAGCAGTTCCGGGACAGGGTATGAAAAACTGTTTTTT. Its protein is CASSSGTGYEKLFF.

The chain couples TRBV6-1 to TRBJ1-1; D is uncertain. CDR3 length: 16 residues. Trimming cost V 0 bases and J 2 bases, with 13 bases left between them. Germline V CDR1 and CDR2: MNHNS, SASEGT. In nucleotides, the CDR3 is TGTGCCAGCAGTGAAGCTCGTAGAGGGATTAACACTGAAGCTTTCTTT. This gives the protein CASSEARRGINTEAFF.

The chain is built from TRBV7-6 and TRBJ2-3; D might be TRBD2 (6 bases). The CDR3 has 13 amino acids. V lost 9 bases and J 2 bases, leaving 12 bases between the germline ends. CDR1 and CDR2 from the germline V gene are SGHVS and FNYEAQ. CDR3 in DNA: TGTGCCAGTAGGGACTTACCCACAGATACGCAGTATTTT. Translated, it gives CASRDLPTDTQYF.

In its sample, this clone was seen once. The chain is built from TRBV5-6 and TRBJ1-1; tentative D call: TRBD1 (6 bases). Looked up from germline, CDR1 is SGHDT and CDR2 is YYEEEE. The CDR3 length is 15 residues. Trimming shortened V by 4 bases and J by 0 bases, and 13 bases separated the two germline ends. The CDR3 reads CASSGGPIMNTEAFF. CDR3 sequence (DNA): TGTGCCAGCAGCGGGGGCCCCATCATGAACACTGAAGCTTTCTTT.

V gene TRBV27 combines with J gene TRBJ1-2; 11 bases align to TRBD1. CDR3 length equals 15 residues. The junction had 5 bases not matched to a gene; V was cut back by 4 bases and J by 4 bases. Germline lookup yields CDR1 MNHEY and CDR2 SMNVEV (reference sequence). CDR3 sequence reads: CASSSPGTGGYGYTF. The DNA for the CDR3 is TGTGCCAGCAGTTCACCCGGGACAGGGGGCTATGGCTACACCTTC.

V is TRBV5-6 and J is TRBJ1-1; D not resolved. The V end was cut by 0 bases, the J end by 3 bases, with 12 bases between. This CDR3 contains 15 residues. Germline CDR1 reads SGHDT; CDR2 reads YYEEEE. CDR3 amino acids: CASSLARHPDTEAFF. The CDR3 coding sequence is TGTGCCAGCAGCTTGGCCAGGCACCCAGACACTGAAGCTTTCTTT.

This chain uses TRBV4-2 with TRBJ1-4, with TRBD1 matching over 9 bases. The length of the CDR3 is 16 residues. Germline-derived CDR1 and CDR2 are LGHNA and YNFKEQ. J was trimmed by 8 bases and V by 0 bases; bases with no gene match: 7. The CDR3 DNA reads as TGTGCCAGCAGCCAAGATTACGGACAGGGGAACGAAAAACTGTTTTTT. Its protein is CASSQDYGQGNEKLFF.

The V and J genes are TRBV18 and TRBJ2-2; 8 nucleotides match TRBD2. The CDR3 consists of 14 residues. V shed 8 bases and J 3 bases; nucleotides not matched to a gene: 5. Germline V gene data show CDR1 as KGHSH and CDR2 as LQKENI. The DNA for the CDR3 is TGTGCCAGCAGTAGCGGGACCTACACCGGGGAGCTGTTTTTT. Its translation: CASSSGTYTGELFF.

The rearrangement links TRBV5-6 to TRBJ2-3; the D gene is possibly TRBD2 (5 bases). The CDR3 extends over 18 amino acids. V was trimmed by 1 base and J by 4 bases, leaving 22 bases between them. Germline V gene data show CDR1 as SGHDT and CDR2 as YYEEEE. The CDR3 DNA sequence: TGTGCCAGCAGCTTGCTTATACGGGAAGTAGCAGGATCAGATACGCAGTATTTT. Its protein is CASSLLIREVAGSDTQYF.

This chain joins TRBV5-4 and TRBJ2-7, with 8 bases lining up with TRBD1. Trimming at V came to 3 bases and at J to 6 bases, leaving 14 bases not matched to a gene. Germline V lookup: CDR1 SGHNT, CDR2 YYREEE (reference sequence). There are 16 residues in the CDR3. DNA for the CDR3: TGTGCCAGCAGCTCTGTGGCAGGGGGCCTTTTAGGCGAGCAGTACTTC. This gives the protein CASSSVAGGLLGEQYF.

In its sample, this clone was seen a few times. The chain has TRBV6-5 and TRBJ1-4; maybe TRBD1 (5 bases). CDR3 length: 14 residues. V shed 5 bases and J shed 6 bases, with 13 bases lying between them. Germline V gives CDR1 MNHEY, CDR2 SVGAGI. DNA for the CDR3: TGTGCCAGCAGTGTGGCAGGGTTTGATGAAAAACTGTTTTTT. Its translation is CASSVAGFDEKLFF.

The sample holds a few counts of this clone. The CDR3 region is CASSALAGGYNEQFF. Written as DNA, the CDR3 is TGTGCCAGCAGTGCTTTGGCGGGAGGCTACAATGAGCAGTTCTTC. The gene calls are TRBV6-5 and TRBJ2-1; 8 nucleotides match TRBD2. This CDR3 comprises 15 residues. Germline V CDR1 and CDR2: MNHEY, SVGAGI. The V segment lost 5 bases and the J segment 3 bases; nucleotides outside the gene matches: 6.

This chain links TRBV9 with TRBJ2-1, with D possibly being TRBD1 (6 bases). The germline CDR1 and CDR2 sequences are SGDLS and YYNGEE. V gave up 0 bases and J gave up 9 bases, with 13 bases separating them. CDR3 length: 14 amino acids. CDR3 sequence reads: CASSVEQGMGEQFF. For the CDR3, the DNA is TGTGCCAGCAGCGTAGAGCAGGGGATGGGTGAGCAGTTCTTC.

The chain recombines TRBV18 with TRBJ2-7; 9 bases are shared with TRBD1. Per germline, CDR1 KGHSH and CDR2 LQKENI. V lost 6 bases, J lost 6 bases, and 6 bases stayed unmatched. The CDR3 extends over 13 amino acids. The CDR3 DNA reads TGTGCCAGCTCGTCGGACAGGGGAATCGAGCAGTACTTC. Amino acids: CASSSDRGIEQYF.

J is TRBJ1-6 and V is TRBV4-1; 7 bases match TRBD1. V lost 0 bases to trimming and J lost 2 bases; unmatched junction nucleotides: 4. There are 17 residues in the CDR3. Germline CDR1 reads MGHRA; CDR2 reads YSYEKL. CDR3 loop: CASSQDRGTAYNSPLHF. In DNA, the CDR3 is TGCGCCAGCAGCCAAGATAGAGGGACAGCCTATAATTCACCCCTCCACTTT.

In this sample, this clone is medium-sized. The chain carries TRBV6-4 and TRBJ2-2; D gene ambiguous. The germline CDR1 and CDR2 sequences are MRHNA and SNTAGT. The CDR3 is 13 residues long. V lost 0 bases and J 5 bases, leaving 4 bases between the germline ends. CDR3 DNA: TGTGCCAGCAGTGACTCGACAACCGGGGAGCTGTTTTTT. It is translated as CASSDSTTGELFF.

The V call is TRBV6-1, the J call TRBJ2-7, with 7 bases aligning to TRBD2. The germline gives CDR1 MNHNS, CDR2 SASEGT. V dropped 6 bases and J dropped 4; count of bases not matched to a gene: 6. This CDR3 comprises 13 residues. CDR3 region: CASSDREAYEQYF. The CDR3 nucleotides read TGTGCCAGCAGCGACCGGGAGGCTTACGAGCAGTACTTC.